This T cell receptor beta chain was documented in a study of PD-1 blockade in mismatch repair-deficient tumors. Study overall: Patients had eleven to twelve mismatch repair-deficient cancer types, all previously treated and progressing. Study-level points and caveats: After pembrolizumab, tumor-resident clones rose rapidly, then generally contracted before radiologic responses.

Concerning this clone itself: No antigen is known for it.

Every patient had mismatch repair deficiency by PCR or immunohistochemistry. TCRs were sequenced from a few patients responding to pembrolizumab. Some clones are missing from TCRdb's copy, which holds only in-frame ones; the method was immunoSEQ multiplex PCR. The sample records some 84,000 clones, over 70% being singletons. The origin of this receptor is an adult with mismatch repair-deficient cancer. The sample consisted of peripheral blood, taken 12 weeks after starting pembrolizumab.

DNA of the CDR3: TGTGCCAGCAGCATGACTAGCGGCTGGGAGACCCAGTACTTC. Protein sequence: CASSMTSGWETQYF. V usage is TRBV27 and J usage is TRBJ2-5, with 9 bases fitting TRBD2. V dropped 6 bases and J dropped 5; count of bases not matched to a gene: 7. The CDR3 length is 14 residues. Per germline, CDR1 MNHEY and CDR2 SMNVEV (reference sequence).